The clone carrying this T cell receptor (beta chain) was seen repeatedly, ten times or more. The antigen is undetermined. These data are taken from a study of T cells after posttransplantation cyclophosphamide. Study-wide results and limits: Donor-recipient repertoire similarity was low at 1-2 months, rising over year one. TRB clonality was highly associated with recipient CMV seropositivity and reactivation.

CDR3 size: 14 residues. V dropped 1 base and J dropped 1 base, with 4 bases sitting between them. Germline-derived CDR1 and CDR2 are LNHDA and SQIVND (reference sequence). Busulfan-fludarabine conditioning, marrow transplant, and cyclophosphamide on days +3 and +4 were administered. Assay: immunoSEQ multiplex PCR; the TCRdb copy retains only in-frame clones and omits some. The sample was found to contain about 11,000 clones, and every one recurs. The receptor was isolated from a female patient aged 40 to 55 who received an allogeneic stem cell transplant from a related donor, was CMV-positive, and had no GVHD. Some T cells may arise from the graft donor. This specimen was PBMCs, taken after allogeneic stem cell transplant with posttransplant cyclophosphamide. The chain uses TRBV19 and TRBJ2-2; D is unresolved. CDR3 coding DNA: TGTGCCAGTAGTATAGGTCAGAACACCGGGGAGCTGTTTTTT. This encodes CASSIGQNTGELFF.